The clone carrying this T cell receptor beta chain was counted a single time. The target antigen is unknown. The data originate from a study of cytotoxic CD8 clonotypes in ibrutinib-treated CLL. About the research overall: Enrolment comprised over ten relapsed/refractory and more than 14 treatment-naive patients; approximately 18 were IGHV unmutated. The response samples were taken once patients had been treated for a median of about 12 months, range 6 to 36. Broader study findings: Clonality (at baseline) was higher than in age-matched healthy donors and tracked circulating CD8+ T-cell counts.

Data came from immunoSEQ multiplex PCR; TCRdb stores just in-frame clones and leaves some out. The table records about 5,500 clones, roughly 68% of them present only once. The germline V gene encodes CDR1 MNHNY and CDR2 SVGAGI (reference sequence). Trimming removed 4 bases at V and 8 bases at J, with 19 bases between. CDR3 length: 15 residues. The V and J genes are TRBV6-6 and TRBJ2-3; perhaps TRBD1 as D (6 bases). The starting material was PBMCs, obtained before ibrutinib treatment. The TCR was taken from a human donor with chronic lymphocytic leukemia. CDR3 DNA: TGTGCCAGCAGTTTCTCCACGGGGACACAGGGTACGCAGTATTTT. The encoded protein is CASSFSTGTQGTQYF.